This TCR beta chain was identified in a study of blood T cell repertoires in COVID-19. Study in general: Nucleic acid was either cDNA or gDNA, and it came from T cells, B-cell-depleted T cells, or PBMCs.

Clones were read by immunoSEQ multiplex PCR, and TCRdb kept only the in-frame ones, dropping some. The profile covers around 20,000 clones, with nearly 90% appearing a single time and roughly 25% taken by the ten largest. Trimming removed 3 bases from V and 6 bases from J, with 21 bases in between. CDR1 and CDR2 (germline): KGHSH, LQKENI. This CDR3 comprises 16 residues. Sequenced input: peripheral blood. This TCR was sampled from a human donor with active COVID-19. The donor label of this sample is uncertain. J is TRBJ2-7 and V is TRBV18, with a possible D match to TRBD2 (5 bases). CDR3 bases: TGTGCCAGCTCACCTTTGGCAGGTGGGGAGAGAGGCGAGCAGTACTTC. Translated: CASSPLAGGERGEQYF.